Sequencing of this T cell receptor beta chain was carried out in a study of shared clonotypes between healthy human individuals. Study-wide points: Specimens sampled were limited to blood, with tissue repertoires likely differing.

V was pared by 11 bases and J by 8 bases, with 22 bases between. CDR1 and CDR2 (germline): MDHEN, SYDVKM. The CDR3 has 13 residues. The naive CD8 population came from CD45RO-negative cells selected for CCR7, without terminally differentiated effector memory CD45RA+ cells. Caucasian adults residing in Nashville, Tennessee made up all the donors. About this clone: Antigen specificity is unknown.

Assay execution took place at the deep level. The material for each subset, its genomic DNA, was split evenly across several immunoSEQ plates. Clones were read by immunoSEQ multiplex PCR, and TCRdb kept only the in-frame ones, dropping some. The sample holds approximately 810,000 clones, over 90% seen once. Sequenced material: naive CD8+ T cells sorted from blood. The chain employs TRBV28 and TRBJ2-7; TRBD2 is a possible D gene (7 bases). This sequence was found in a man aged 30 to 39 in good health. CDR3 amino acids: CAWGGSLRLQQYF. CDR3 DNA sequence: TGTGCCTGGGGGGGCAGCTTGCGGCTACAGCAGTACTTC. Filled out from reference TRBV28 and TRBJ2-7, the complete variable domain reads DVKVTQSSRYLVKRTGEKVFLECVQDMDHENMFWYRQDPGLGLRLIYFSYDVKMKEKGDIPEGYSVSREKKERFSLILESASTNQTSMYLCAWGGSLRLQQYFGPGTRLTVT.